Presented here are 7 T cell receptor beta chains from one specimen sequenced in a study of T cells in Graves' hyperthyroidism and ophthalmopathy. Researchers amplified the TCR beta CDR3 regions from RNA transcripts. The HTBI primer set drove a first-round RT-PCR of the TCR CDR3. From the multiplex PCR reads, TCRdb called clonotypes with MiXCR, one entry per CDR3 protein. Counted here are about 690,000 distinct CDR3 sequences, roughly a sixth occurring once; the ten biggest clones make up roughly a sixth. The source material was blood. These TCRs come from a man aged 50 or older with Graves' hyperthyroidism.

V usage is TRBV28 and J usage is TRBJ1-4; D may be TRBD1 (5 bases). The V gene's germline CDR1 is MDHEN and CDR2 SYDVKM. V dropped 8 bases and J dropped 2 bases, with 15 bases sitting between them. This CDR3 contains 15 residues. The CDR3 nucleotides are TGTGCCAGCGGTGACCCTCGGGGGACTAATGAAAAACTGTTTTTT. Translation gives CASGDPRGTNEKLFF.

In this sample, this clonotype turned up many times. This chain connects TRBV10-3 to TRBJ2-7, with D possibly being TRBD1 (5 bases). The CDR3 is 13 amino acids. Germline V CDR1 and CDR2: ENHRY, SYGVKD. Trimming pared 3 bases from V and 5 bases from J, leaving 11 bases between. This CDR3 reads CAISDTDNHEQYF. The CDR3 DNA reads TGTGCCATCAGTGATACGGACAACCACGAGCAGTACTTC.

This clonotype was detected many times. The genes are TRBV5-1 and TRBJ1-2; unclear D gene. Germline assignment: CDR1 SGHRS and CDR2 YFSETQ. V lost 0 bases to trimming and J lost 7 bases, with 16 bases between them. The CDR3 consists of 15 residues. CDR3 sequence (DNA): TGCGCCAGCAGCTTGGAATTTTCGCGAGCGACTGGCTACACCTTC. Translated, it gives CASSLEFSRATGYTF.

This clonotype was recorded many times. The chain couples TRBV10-1 to TRBJ2-7; no clear D. With 5 bases removed from V and 4 bases from J, the gap between germline ends came to 0 bases. The CDR3 contains 9 residues. Germline assignment: CDR1 WNHNN and CDR2 SYGVQD (reference sequence). CDR3 in DNA: TGCGCCAGCAGTTACGAGCAGTACTTC. Translated: CASSYEQYF.

In its sample, this clonotype was seen many times. The gene calls are TRBV7-9 and TRBJ2-7; no clear D. This CDR3 has 14 residues. Between the trimmed V and J ends, which lost 1 base and 3 bases, there was a span of 10 bases. CDR1 and CDR2 from the germline V gene are SEHNR and FQNEAQ (reference sequence). In DNA, the CDR3 is TGTGCCAGCAGCTTAGAGGGCAGACGCTACGAGCAGTACTTC. It encodes CASSLEGRRYEQYF.

This clonotype occurred many times. The rearrangement links TRBV28 to TRBJ2-1, with a weak D call TRBD2 (5 bases). V lost 3 bases and J lost 3, with 12 bases in between. There are 15 residues in the CDR3. The germline V gene encodes CDR1 MDHEN and CDR2 SYDVKM. CDR3 residues: CASSLVAGLYNEQFF. Here the CDR3 DNA reads TGTGCCAGCAGTTTGGTGGCGGGCCTCTACAATGAGCAGTTCTTC.

This chain uses TRBV6-1 with TRBJ1-4, with unresolved D. Trimming removed 7 bases at V and 0 bases at J, with 12 bases between. CDR3 size: 15 residues. Germline assignment: CDR1 MNHNS and CDR2 SASEGT. The CDR3 region is CASTLRRPTNEKLFF. CDR3 bases: TGTGCCAGCACTCTCCGTCGCCCAACTAATGAAAAACTGTTTTTT.